Each of the 29 T cell receptor beta chains below was sequenced from the same sample in a study of T cells in Graves' hyperthyroidism and ophthalmopathy. The investigators amplified TCR beta CDR3 regions from RNA transcripts. A first-round RT-PCR of the TCR CDR3 used the HTBI primer set. A single record per CDR3 protein comes from TCRdb applying MiXCR to the multiplex PCR reads. The sample carries 330,000 or so distinct CDR3 sequences, roughly 19% recorded once. Sequenced sample: blood. The receptors stem from a middle-aged man with Graves' ophthalmopathy.

There are many counts of this clonotype. The V and J genes are TRBV11-3 and TRBJ2-5; possible D gene TRBD1, 6 bases. The CDR3 is 15 residues long. Germline V gives CDR1 SGHNT, CDR2 YENEEA. The V end was cut by 1 base, the J end by 2 bases, with 11 bases between. This chain's CDR3 is CASSLGLGAQETQYF. Written as DNA, the CDR3 is TGTGCCAGCAGCTTAGGGCTGGGGGCACAAGAGACCCAGTACTTC. The full variable domain, in which reference TRBV11-3 and TRBJ2-5 provide the parts outside the CDR3, is EAGVVQSPRYKIIEKKQPVAFWCNPISGHNTLYWYLQNLGQGPELLIRYENEEAVDDSQLPKDRFSAERLKGVDSTLKIQPAELGDSAVYLCASSLGLGAQETQYFGPGTRLLVL.

In this sample, this clonotype turned up many times. J is TRBJ2-5 and V is TRBV20-1; the D is unclear. Trimming cost V 1 base and J 5 bases, with 11 bases left between them. Germline V CDR1 and CDR2: DFQATT, SNEGSKA (reference sequence). There are 13 residues in the CDR3. The CDR3 loop is CSARAHSGETQYF. The CDR3 region has the DNA TGCAGTGCTAGAGCCCACTCCGGGGAGACCCAGTACTTC.

As concerns this clonotype: Germline is not matched at one junction end, which may reflect a read error. The V and J genes are TRBV29-1 and TRBJ2-5; TRBD2 aligns across 10 bases. Germline V gene data show CDR1 as SQVTM and CDR2 as ANQGSEA. CDR3 length: 13 amino acids. The CDR3 loop is CSVELVTSGPRDF. The CDR3 bases are TGCAGCGTTGAACTTGTGACTAGCGGGCCCCGGGACTTC.

V and J are TRBV2 and TRBJ1-1; TRBD1 matches at 8 bases. J was trimmed by 5 bases and V by 3 bases; bases with no gene match: 5. The CDR3 has 14 residues. Germline loops: CDR1 SNHLY, CDR2 FYNNEI. In DNA form, the CDR3 reads TGTGCCAGCAGTGACGACAGGGGCCTGACTGAAGCTTTCTTT. Its translation: CASSDDRGLTEAFF.

The chain employs TRBV10-2 and TRBJ2-1, with TRBD2 matching 11 bases. CDR1 is WSHSY, CDR2 SAAADI, per germline. V shed 5 bases, J shed 4 bases, and the junction held 7 bases outside the gene matches. The CDR3 runs 16 residues. CDR3 sequence: CASSNPSGGLYNEQFF. CDR3 sequence (DNA): TGCGCCAGCAGTAACCCTAGCGGGGGGCTGTACAATGAGCAGTTCTTC.

This clonotype was seen only a few times. The chain carries TRBV6-1 and TRBJ1-2, with D tentatively TRBD1 (6 bases). V lost 5 bases and J lost 7, with 17 bases in between. The CDR3 loop spans 14 amino acids. Germline loops: CDR1 MNHNS, CDR2 SASEGT. Here the CDR3 reads CASSLRGAGAGYTF. In DNA, the CDR3 is TGTGCCAGCAGTCTCCGAGGGGCAGGGGCTGGCTACACCTTC.

The V call is TRBV28, the J call TRBJ1-5, with D possibly being TRBD1 (5 bases). The CDR3 consists of 13 residues. Per the germline V gene, CDR1 is MDHEN and CDR2 is SYDVKM. V was shortened by 2 bases and J by 6 bases, with 8 bases between the two germline ends. In DNA, the CDR3 is TGTGCCAGCAGTTTAGATGGGGGTCAGCCCCAGCATTTT. Its protein product is CASSLDGGQPQHF. Full variable domain (rest looked up from reference TRBV28 and TRBJ1-5): DVKVTQSSRYLVKRTGEKVFLECVQDMDHENMFWYRQDPGLGLRLIYFSYDVKMKEKGDIPEGYSVSREKKERFSLILESASTNQTSMYLCASSLDGGQPQHFGDGTRLSIL.

This clonotype was recorded at least ten times. This chain uses TRBV20-1 with TRBJ1-6; 9 nucleotides line up with TRBD1. The CDR3 spans 16 residues. The J segment lost 5 bases and the V segment lost 3 bases, leaving 8 bases of the junction unmatched. Germline V gene lookup returns CDR1 DFQATT and CDR2 SNEGSKA (reference sequence). This chain's CDR3 is CSARELTGGDNSPLHF. CDR3 DNA sequence: TGCAGTGCTAGGGAACTCACAGGGGGCGATAATTCACCCCTCCACTTT.

There are many counts of this clonotype. V is TRBV5-1 and J is TRBJ2-1; 12 nucleotides match TRBD2. The CDR3 has 16 residues. After removal of 3 bases from V and 7 bases from J, the junction contained 8 bases not matched to a gene. CDR1 and CDR2 from the germline V gene are SGHRS and YFSETQ. The CDR3 DNA follows: TGCGCCAGCAGCTCTAGCGGGAGGGCCCCCGGGAATGAGCAGTTCTTC. As protein: CASSSSGRAPGNEQFF. Filled out from reference TRBV5-1 and TRBJ2-1, the complete variable domain reads KAGVTQTPRYLIKTRGQQVTLSCSPISGHRSVSWYQQTPGQGLQFLFEYFSETQRNKGNFPGRFSGRQFSNSRSEMNVSTLELGDSALYLCASSSSGRAPGNEQFFGPGTRLTVL.

DNA for the CDR3: TGTGCCAGCCACGGGCGGGAGGGCGGTACGCAGTATTTT. Translation: CASHGREGGTQYF. The genes are TRBV12-3 or TRBV12-4 and TRBJ2-3, with 9 bases aligning to TRBD2. This CDR3 has 13 residues. V gave up 8 bases and J gave up 8 bases; unmatched junction bases: 8.

This clonotype was picked up a small number of times. V gene TRBV20-1 combines with J gene TRBJ2-7, with 9 bases lining up with TRBD2. The CDR3 is made up of 17 amino acids. V lost 3 bases, J lost 1 base, and 13 bases stayed unmatched. Germline values: CDR1 DFQATT, CDR2 SNEGSKA (reference sequence). CDR3 in DNA: TGCAGTGCTAGCCCACCACGGGGCGGGAGGGCTTCCTACGAGCAGTACTTC. This gives the protein CSASPPRGGRASYEQYF.

This clonotype was detected ten times or more. V and J are TRBV20-1 and TRBJ2-7; TRBD2 is a possible D gene (8 bases). Germline V gene data show CDR1 as DFQATT and CDR2 as SNEGSKA (reference sequence). The length of the CDR3 is 14 residues. V was cut by 8 bases and J by 4 bases, with 21 bases left in between. CDR3 in amino acids: CSPTRGTRPYEQYF. The DNA of the CDR3 is TGCAGTCCCACCAGGGGGACTAGACCTTACGAGCAGTACTTC.

V and J are TRBV5-1 and TRBJ2-3, with 8 bases identical to TRBD1. The CDR3 is 15 amino acids. CDR1 is SGHRS and CDR2 is YFSETQ in the germline V gene. Unmatched junction bases numbered 10, after V lost 4 bases and J lost 6 bases. Here the CDR3 reads CASSPGQGAADTQYF. DNA for the CDR3: TGCGCCAGCAGCCCAGGTCAGGGGGCGGCGGATACGCAGTATTTT.

Points on this clonotype: Since a much larger clone is just one base distant, this may be a read error. The chain uses TRBV30 and TRBJ1-5; D is unresolved. The CDR3 has 15 residues. Germline V lookup: CDR1 GTSNPN, CDR2 SVGIG (reference sequence). Between the trimmed V and J ends, which lost 4 bases and 4 bases, there was a span of 17 bases. The CDR3, as DNA: TGTGCCTGGAAGGGCCGGACGGCCCTAAATCAGCCCCAGCATTTT. Protein: CAWKGRTALNQPQHF. The full variable domain, its missing parts supplied by reference TRBV30 and TRBJ1-5, is SQTIHQWPATLVQPVGSPLSLECTVEGTSNPNLYWYRQAAGRGLQLLFYSVGIGQISSEVPQNLSASRPQDRQFILSSKKLLLSDSGFYLCAWKGRTALNQPQHFGDGTRLSIL.

The gene calls are TRBV6-1 and TRBJ2-1; a weak D match, TRBD1 (6 bases). The V end lost 6 bases, the J end lost 7 bases, and 13 bases lay between the germline ends. The CDR3 length is 13 residues. Germline assignment: CDR1 MNHNS and CDR2 SASEGT. The CDR3 protein is CASSRGQWNEQFF. For the CDR3, the DNA is TGTGCCAGCAGCAGGGGTCAATGGAATGAGCAGTTCTTC.

The J gene is TRBJ2-1, the V gene TRBV7-2, with TRBD2 matching 11 bases. The CDR3 contains 16 residues. Germline V CDR1 and CDR2: SGHTA, FQGNSA. With V trimmed by 5 bases and J by 10 bases, 13 bases remained unmatched. The DNA of the CDR3 is TGTGCCAGCAGCCCCCCGGGACTAGCGGCCCGAGGGGAGCAGTTCTTC. Translating gives CASSPPGLAARGEQFF.

This clonotype was seen only a few times. The chain combines TRBV30 with TRBJ2-3; D gene ambiguous. Trimming cost V 0 bases and J 2 bases, with 6 bases left between them. The germline CDR1 and CDR2 sequences are GTSNPN and SVGIG (reference sequence). CDR3 length: 13 amino acids. CDR3 in DNA: TGTGCCTGGAGTGTGACACCCACAGATACGCAGTATTTT. It encodes CAWSVTPTDTQYF.

There are many counts of this clonotype. V and J are TRBV5-1 and TRBJ2-7; 11 bases are shared with TRBD1. After removal of 4 bases from V and 4 bases from J, the junction contained 7 bases not matched to a gene. CDR1 SGHRS and CDR2 YFSETQ come from the germline V gene. The CDR3 totals 15 residues. The DNA for the CDR3 is TGCGCCAGCAGCCCCGGGACAGGGGGAACATACGAGCAGTACTTC. Its translation: CASSPGTGGTYEQYF.

This clonotype has ten or more counts. The V call is TRBV2, the J call TRBJ2-5; perhaps TRBD1 as D (5 bases). V shed 5 bases and J shed 7 bases, with 14 bases lying between them. The CDR3 length is 13 residues. Looked up from germline, CDR1 is SNHLY and CDR2 is FYNNEI. This CDR3 reads CASSTGVSGTQYF. The CDR3 DNA reads TGTGCCAGCAGTACAGGCGTCTCCGGGACCCAGTACTTC.

This clonotype was counted ten times or more. The CDR3, as DNA: TGCGCCAGCAGCTCCGGGACTAGCTACAATGAGCAGTTCTTC. Translation gives CASSSGTSYNEQFF. The chain recombines TRBV5-1 with TRBJ2-1, with TRBD2 matching 8 bases. The V and J ends lost 3 bases and 3 bases, in that order; junction bases with no gene match: 2. The CDR3 spans 14 residues. Germline assignment: CDR1 SGHRS and CDR2 YFSETQ.

The sample holds many counts of this clonotype. This chain joins TRBV20-1 and TRBJ2-7; 10 bases align to TRBD2. Germline CDR1 reads DFQATT; CDR2 reads SNEGSKA (reference sequence). After removal of 8 bases from V and 2 bases from J, the junction contained 9 bases not matched to a gene. The CDR3 is 14 residues long. In DNA, the CDR3 is TGCAGTATCAGAGCCAGCGGGAGGGCCTACGAGCAGTACTTC. This translates into CSIRASGRAYEQYF.

This clonotype has at least ten counts. V is TRBV6-6 and J is TRBJ2-7; TRBD2 is a possible D gene (6 bases). CDR3 length equals 14 residues. In germline, CDR1 is MNHNY, CDR2 SVGAGI (reference sequence). The V and J ends lost 0 bases and 3 bases respectively, with 9 bases between them. The CDR3 reads CASSYSEGYYEQYF. The DNA for the CDR3 is TGTGCCAGCAGTTACTCGGAGGGGTACTACGAGCAGTACTTC.

This clonotype occurred many times. The chain carries TRBV18 and TRBJ2-2, with TRBD1 identical over 8 bases. With V trimmed by 4 bases and J by 0 bases, 4 bases remained unmatched. This CDR3 spans 16 amino acids. Germline CDR1 and CDR2: KGHSH and LQKENI. For the CDR3, the DNA is TGTGCCAGCTCACAGGGACAGGCGACGAACACCGGGGAGCTGTTTTTT. Translating it yields CASSQGQATNTGELFF. Supplemented by reference TRBV18 and TRBJ2-2, the full variable domain reads NAGVMQNPRHLVRRRGQEARLRCSPMKGHSHVYWYRQLPEEGLKFMVYLQKENIIDESGMPKERFSAEFPKEGPSILRIQQVVRGDSAAYFCASSQGQATNTGELFFGEGSRLTVL.

This clonotype was found many times. The chain recombines TRBV9 with TRBJ2-3; TRBD2 aligns across 8 bases. V trimming: 4 bases; J trimming: 4 bases; junction bases outside the gene matches: 8. Germline values: CDR1 SGDLS, CDR2 YYNGEE. This CDR3 region has 15 residues. The CDR3 nucleotides are TGTGCCAGCAGCCCTCTAGGCGGGAGGTCAGATACGCAGTATTTT. Amino acid sequence: CASSPLGGRSDTQYF.

This clonotype was seen at least ten times. The V gene is TRBV5-1, the J gene TRBJ2-3, with D unresolved. Germline-derived CDR1 and CDR2 are SGHRS and YFSETQ. Between the trimmed V and J ends, which lost 4 bases and 2 bases, there was a span of 11 bases. CDR3 length: 14 amino acids. The CDR3 nucleotides read TGCGCCAGCAGCCTGAGCCAGATCACAGATACGCAGTATTTT. It is translated as CASSLSQITDTQYF. The entire variable domain, with the rest obtained from reference TRBV5-1 and TRBJ2-3, is as follows: KAGVTQTPRYLIKTRGQQVTLSCSPISGHRSVSWYQQTPGQGLQFLFEYFSETQRNKGNFPGRFSGRQFSNSRSEMNVSTLELGDSALYLCASSLSQITDTQYFGPGTRLTVL.

Ten or more counts support this clonotype. The rearrangement uses TRBV28 and TRBJ1-1; tentatively, D is TRBD1 (5 bases). Germline V gene sequence: CDR1 MDHEN, CDR2 SYDVKM. Trimming stripped 3 bases from V and 5 bases from J, with 13 bases between. The CDR3 runs to 14 residues. This CDR3 reads CASSFYQWGTEAFF. Written as DNA, the CDR3 is TGTGCCAGCAGTTTCTACCAGTGGGGGACTGAAGCTTTCTTT.

V usage is TRBV30 and J usage is TRBJ1-2, with D perhaps matching TRBD1 (5 bases). The V end lost 4 bases, the J end lost 8 bases, and 17 bases lay between the germline ends. This CDR3 has 13 amino acids. The germline V gene has CDR1 GTSNPN and CDR2 SVGIG (reference sequence). CDR3 in DNA: TGTGCCTGGACCCCGGGGGGGGTTCGAGGCTACACCTTC. It translates to CAWTPGGVRGYTF.

The V call is TRBV3-1, the J call TRBJ1-3; TRBD1 agrees at 7 bases. Looked up from germline, CDR1 is LGHDT and CDR2 is YNNKEL (reference sequence). V shed 4 bases and J 0 bases; nucleotides not matched to a gene: 9. This CDR3 contains 17 residues. This CDR3 reads CASSPLRGKSSGNTIYF. The CDR3 DNA sequence: TGTGCCAGCAGCCCCCTCAGGGGGAAAAGCTCTGGAAACACCATATATTTT.

For the CDR3, the DNA is TGTGCCAGCAGTTACCTGAACAGCCGAAACACCATATATTTT. Translation: CASSYLNSRNTIYF. The chain carries TRBV6-5 and TRBJ1-3; no clear D gene. There are 14 residues in the CDR3. Germline-derived CDR1 and CDR2 are MNHEY and SVGAGI. Trimming removed 2 bases from V and 5 bases from J, with 10 bases in between.